Below are 5 T cell receptor beta chains sequenced from a single sample in a study of early T cells in non-severe SARS-CoV-2 infection. TCRdb itself ran the 5' RACE reads through MiXCR, one entry per CDR3 protein. Of around 37,000 distinct CDR3 sequences listed, roughly 9.2% are singletons. Sequencing was carried out using whole blood. These receptors were taken from an adult who was a healthcare worker with PCR-confirmed SARS-CoV-2 infection or an uninfected control (not recorded which).

This clonotype was detected many times. The chain links TRBV11-2 to TRBJ2-3; possible D gene TRBD1, 6 bases. Trimming cost V 3 bases and J 6 bases, with 7 bases left between them. This CDR3 has 12 residues. Germline V CDR1 and CDR2: SGHAT, FQNNGV. The CDR3 loop is CASSFRGDTQYF. In DNA form, the CDR3 reads TGTGCCAGCAGCTTTAGGGGGGATACGCAGTATTTT.

J is TRBJ2-7 and V is TRBV6-5; 8 bases map to TRBD1. CDR3 length equals 13 residues. CDR1 is MNHEY, CDR2 SVGAGI, per germline. The trim removed 4 bases at V and 7 bases at J, leaving 6 bases unmatched. The chain's CDR3 is CASSFRGRMEQYF. Written as DNA, the CDR3 is TGTGCCAGCAGTTTCAGGGGGCGTATGGAGCAGTACTTC.

This clonotype was detected a few times. V is TRBV19 and J is TRBJ1-5; 8 nucleotides agree with TRBD1. Germline trimming cut 3 bases from V and 4 bases from J; bases unmatched to any gene: 8. The CDR3 has 16 residues. In germline, CDR1 is LNHDA, CDR2 SQIVND (reference sequence). Here the CDR3 DNA reads TGTGCCAGTAGTATCCCCCACGGGACAGGAAATCAGCCCCAGCATTTT. Its translation: CASSIPHGTGNQPQHF. The full variable domain, in which reference TRBV19 and TRBJ1-5 provide the parts outside the CDR3, is DGGITQSPKYLFRKEGQNVTLSCEQNLNHDAMYWYRQDPGQGLRLIYYSQIVNDFQKGDIAEGYSVSREKKESFPLTVTSAQKNPTAFYLCASSIPHGTGNQPQHFGDGTRLSIL.

This clonotype was observed at least ten times. The rearrangement joins TRBV2 to TRBJ2-2; 10 bases are a match to TRBD2. V trimming: 2 bases; J trimming: 4 bases; junction bases outside the gene matches: 7. The germline V gene encodes CDR1 SNHLY and CDR2 FYNNEI. The CDR3 extends over 17 amino acids. As DNA, the CDR3 is TGTGCCAGCAGTGAAACAGCGGGGGGGTTCGGCACCGGGGAGCTGTTTTTT. Translation gives CASSETAGGFGTGELFF.

The table lists this clonotype with many counts. V is TRBV7-2 and J is TRBJ2-3, with D unresolved. The length of the CDR3 is 13 residues. V was trimmed by 3 bases and J by 7 bases, leaving 11 bases between them. Germline V gene data show CDR1 as SGHTA and CDR2 as FQGNSA. CDR3 sequence: CASSFGMANTQYF. The CDR3 DNA follows: TGTGCCAGCAGCTTTGGTATGGCGAATACGCAGTATTTT. The whole variable domain, filled in from reference TRBV7-2 and TRBJ2-3, reads GAGVSQSPSNKVTEKGKDVELRCDPISGHTALYWYRQSLGQGLEFLIYFQGNSAPDKSGLPSDRFSAERTGGSVSTLTIQRTQQEDSAVYLCASSFGMANTQYFGPGTRLTVL.